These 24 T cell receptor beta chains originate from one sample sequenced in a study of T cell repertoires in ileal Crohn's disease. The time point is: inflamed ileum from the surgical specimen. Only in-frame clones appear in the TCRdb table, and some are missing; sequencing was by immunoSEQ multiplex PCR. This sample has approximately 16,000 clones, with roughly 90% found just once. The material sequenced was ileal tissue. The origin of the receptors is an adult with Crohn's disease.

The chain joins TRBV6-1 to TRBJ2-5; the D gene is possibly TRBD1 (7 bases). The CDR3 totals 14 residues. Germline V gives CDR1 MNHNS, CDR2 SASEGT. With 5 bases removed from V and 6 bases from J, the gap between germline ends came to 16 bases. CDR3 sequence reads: CASSNSGGMKTQYF. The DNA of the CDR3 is TGTGCCAGCAGTAACTCAGGGGGGATGAAGACCCAGTACTTC.

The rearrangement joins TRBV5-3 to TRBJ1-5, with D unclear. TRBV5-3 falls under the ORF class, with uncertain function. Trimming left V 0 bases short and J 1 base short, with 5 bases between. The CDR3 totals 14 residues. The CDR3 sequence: CARSLEKSNQPQHF. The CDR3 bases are TGTGCCAGAAGCTTGGAAAAAAGCAATCAGCCCCAGCATTTT.

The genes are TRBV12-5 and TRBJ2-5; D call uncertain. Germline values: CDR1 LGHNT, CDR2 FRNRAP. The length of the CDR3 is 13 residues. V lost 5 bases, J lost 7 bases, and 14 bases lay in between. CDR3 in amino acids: CASGLDTVPTQYF. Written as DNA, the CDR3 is TGTGCTAGTGGTCTTGACACTGTCCCGACCCAGTACTTC.

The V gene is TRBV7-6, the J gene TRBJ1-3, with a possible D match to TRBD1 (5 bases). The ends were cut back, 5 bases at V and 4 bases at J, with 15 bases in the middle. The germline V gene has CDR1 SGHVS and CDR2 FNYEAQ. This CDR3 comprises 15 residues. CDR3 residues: CASSPIGGSGNTIYF. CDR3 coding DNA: TGTGCCAGCAGCCCAATCGGGGGATCGGGAAACACCATATATTTT.

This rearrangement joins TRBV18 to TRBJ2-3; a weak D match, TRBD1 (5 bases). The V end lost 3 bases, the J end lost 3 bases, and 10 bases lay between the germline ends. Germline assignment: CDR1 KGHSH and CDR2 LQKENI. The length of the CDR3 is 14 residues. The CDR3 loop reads CASSPRAGTDTQYF. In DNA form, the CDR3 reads TGTGCCAGCTCACCCAGGGCAGGGACAGATACGCAGTATTTT.

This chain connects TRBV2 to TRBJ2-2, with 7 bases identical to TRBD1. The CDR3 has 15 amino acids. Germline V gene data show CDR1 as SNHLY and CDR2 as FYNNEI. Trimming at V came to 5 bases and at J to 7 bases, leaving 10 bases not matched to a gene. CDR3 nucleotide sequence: TGTGCCAGCAGTCGAATCACAGGGGCGAACGGGGAGCTGTTTTTT. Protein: CASSRITGANGELFF.

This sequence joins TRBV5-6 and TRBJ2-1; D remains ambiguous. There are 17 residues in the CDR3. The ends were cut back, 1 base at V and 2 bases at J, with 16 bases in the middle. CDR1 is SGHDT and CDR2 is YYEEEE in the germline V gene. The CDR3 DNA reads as TGTGCCAGCAGCTTGAGCTTTGGGCTACCGACCTACAATGAGCAGTTCTTC. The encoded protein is CASSLSFGLPTYNEQFF.

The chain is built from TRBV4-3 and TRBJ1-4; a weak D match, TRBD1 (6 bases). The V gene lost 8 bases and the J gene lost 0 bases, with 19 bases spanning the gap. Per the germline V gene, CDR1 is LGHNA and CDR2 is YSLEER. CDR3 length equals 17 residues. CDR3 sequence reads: CASQQGPNPSTNEKLFF. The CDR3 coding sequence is TGCGCCAGCCAACAGGGCCCAAACCCCTCAACTAATGAAAAACTGTTTTTT.

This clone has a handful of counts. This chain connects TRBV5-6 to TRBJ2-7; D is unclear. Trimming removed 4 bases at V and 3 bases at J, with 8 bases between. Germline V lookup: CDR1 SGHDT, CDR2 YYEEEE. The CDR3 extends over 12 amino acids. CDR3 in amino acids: CASSPRGYEQYF. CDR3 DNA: TGTGCCAGCAGCCCCCGAGGCTACGAGCAGTACTTC. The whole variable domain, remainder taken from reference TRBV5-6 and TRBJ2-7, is DAGVTQSPTHLIKTRGQQVTLRCSPKSGHDTVSWYQQALGQGPQFIFQYYEEEERQRGNFPDRFSGHQFPNYSSELNVNALLLGDSALYLCASSPRGYEQYFGPGTRLTVT.

CDR3 residues: CASCPGQGWMNTEAFF. CDR3 DNA sequence: TGTGCCAGCTGTCCGGGACAGGGGTGGATGAACACTGAAGCTTTCTTT. The rearrangement uses TRBV19 and TRBJ1-1; TRBD1 agrees at 10 bases. CDR1 and CDR2 from the germline V gene are LNHDA and SQIVND (reference sequence). The CDR3 is 16 amino acids. V gave up 9 bases and J gave up 0 bases; unmatched junction bases: 10.

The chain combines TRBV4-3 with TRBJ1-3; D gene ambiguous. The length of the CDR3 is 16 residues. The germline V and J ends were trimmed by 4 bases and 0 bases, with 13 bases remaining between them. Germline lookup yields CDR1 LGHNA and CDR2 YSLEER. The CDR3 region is CASSPTASRSGNTIYF. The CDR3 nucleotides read TGCGCCAGCAGCCCTACGGCATCCCGCTCTGGAAACACCATATATTTT.

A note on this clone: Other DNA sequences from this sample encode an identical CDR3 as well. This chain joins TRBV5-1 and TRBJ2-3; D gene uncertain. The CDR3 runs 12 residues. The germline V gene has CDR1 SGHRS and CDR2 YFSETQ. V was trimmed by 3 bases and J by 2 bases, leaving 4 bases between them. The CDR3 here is CASSSNTDTQYF. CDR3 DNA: TGCGCCAGCAGCTCGAACACAGATACGCAGTATTTT.

CDR3 coding DNA: TGTGCCACCAGCAGAAATAGCGGGGGGGCAGAGACCCAGTACTTC. This gives the protein CATSRNSGGAETQYF. V usage is TRBV15 and J usage is TRBJ2-5, with 11 nucleotides matching TRBD2. The J segment lost 4 bases and the V segment lost 2 bases, leaving 3 bases of the junction unmatched. In germline, CDR1 is LNHNV, CDR2 YYDKDF (reference sequence). The CDR3 sequence is 15 residues long.

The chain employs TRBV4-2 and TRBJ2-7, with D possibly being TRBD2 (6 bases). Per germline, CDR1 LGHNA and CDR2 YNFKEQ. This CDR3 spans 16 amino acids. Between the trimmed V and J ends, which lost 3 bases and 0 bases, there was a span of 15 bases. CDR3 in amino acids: CASSQTGLAHSYEQYF. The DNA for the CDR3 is TGTGCCAGCAGCCAGACGGGGCTAGCGCACTCCTACGAGCAGTACTTC.

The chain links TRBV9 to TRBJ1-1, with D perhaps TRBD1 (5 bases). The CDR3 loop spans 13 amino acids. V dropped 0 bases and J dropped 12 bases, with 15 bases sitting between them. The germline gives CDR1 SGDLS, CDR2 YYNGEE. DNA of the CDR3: TGTGCCAGCAGCGTAGCGGAGGCGGGGGTTTCTTTCTTT. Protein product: CASSVAEAGVSFF.

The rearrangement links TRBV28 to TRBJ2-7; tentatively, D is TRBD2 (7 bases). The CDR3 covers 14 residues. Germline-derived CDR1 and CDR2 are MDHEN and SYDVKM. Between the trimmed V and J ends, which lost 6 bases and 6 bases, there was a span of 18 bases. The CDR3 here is CASRLFGGASEQYF. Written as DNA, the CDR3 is TGTGCCAGCAGGCTCTTTGGGGGGGCTAGCGAGCAGTACTTC.

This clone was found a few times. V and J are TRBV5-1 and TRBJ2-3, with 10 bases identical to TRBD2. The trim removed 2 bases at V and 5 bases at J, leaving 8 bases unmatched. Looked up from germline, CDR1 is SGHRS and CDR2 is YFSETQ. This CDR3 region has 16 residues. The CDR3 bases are TGCGCCAGCAGCTTAAGAACTAGCGGGGTTTTAGATACGCAGTATTTT. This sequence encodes CASSLRTSGVLDTQYF.

In nucleotides, the CDR3 is TGTGCCAGCAGTTTCGGGACAGGGTCGAACACCGGGGAGCTGTTTTTT. Translated, it gives CASSFGTGSNTGELFF. The V gene is TRBV27, the J gene TRBJ2-2; the match to TRBD1 covers 9 bases. Unmatched junction bases numbered 2, after V lost 3 bases and J lost 0 bases. The germline CDR1 and CDR2 sequences are MNHEY and SMNVEV (reference sequence). The CDR3 length is 16 residues.

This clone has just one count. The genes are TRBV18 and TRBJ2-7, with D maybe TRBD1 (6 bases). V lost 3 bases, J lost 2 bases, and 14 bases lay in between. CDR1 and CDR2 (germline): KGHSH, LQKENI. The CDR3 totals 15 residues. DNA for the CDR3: TGTGCCAGCTCACCTGCCGGGACAAACACCTACGAGCAGTACTTC. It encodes CASSPAGTNTYEQYF.

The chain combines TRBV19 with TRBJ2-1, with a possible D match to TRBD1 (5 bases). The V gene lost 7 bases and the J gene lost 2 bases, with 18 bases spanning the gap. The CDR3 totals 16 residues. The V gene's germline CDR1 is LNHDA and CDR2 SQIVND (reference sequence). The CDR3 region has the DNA TGTGCCAGTATTCCTCAAGGGGCCAGGACCTACAATGAGCAGTTCTTC. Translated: CASIPQGARTYNEQFF.

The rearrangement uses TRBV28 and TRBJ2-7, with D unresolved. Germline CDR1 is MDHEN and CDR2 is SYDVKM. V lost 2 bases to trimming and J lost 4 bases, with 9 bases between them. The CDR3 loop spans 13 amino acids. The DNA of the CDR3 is TGTGCCAGCAGTTTACCTAGTAGGTACGAGCAGTACTTC. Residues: CASSLPSRYEQYF. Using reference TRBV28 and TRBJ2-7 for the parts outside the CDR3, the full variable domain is DVKVTQSSRYLVKRTGEKVFLECVQDMDHENMFWYRQDPGLGLRLIYFSYDVKMKEKGDIPEGYSVSREKKERFSLILESASTNQTSMYLCASSLPSRYEQYFGPGTRLTVT.

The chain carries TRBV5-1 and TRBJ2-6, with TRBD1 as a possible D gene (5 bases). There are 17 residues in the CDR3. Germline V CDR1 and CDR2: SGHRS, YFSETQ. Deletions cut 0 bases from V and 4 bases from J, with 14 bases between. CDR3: CASSLEIGATGANVLTF. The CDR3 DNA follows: TGCGCCAGCAGCTTGGAGATTGGGGCTACCGGGGCCAACGTCCTGACTTTC.

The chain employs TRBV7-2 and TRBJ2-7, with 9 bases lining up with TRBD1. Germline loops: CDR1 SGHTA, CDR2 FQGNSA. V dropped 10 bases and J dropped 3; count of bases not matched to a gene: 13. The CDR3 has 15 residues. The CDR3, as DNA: TGTGCCACCAACCCGGGACAGGGATCCGTCTACGAGCAGTACTTC. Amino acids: CATNPGQGSVYEQYF.

CDR3 amino acids: CASSPNSPRQYF. The CDR3 DNA reads as TGTGCCAGCAGCCCCAATTCCCCGAGGCAGTACTTC. The J gene is TRBJ2-7, the V gene TRBV7-2, with D unclear. V lost 5 bases, J lost 9 bases, and 14 bases lay in between. This CDR3 has 12 amino acids. Germline V gene sequence: CDR1 SGHTA, CDR2 FQGNSA.